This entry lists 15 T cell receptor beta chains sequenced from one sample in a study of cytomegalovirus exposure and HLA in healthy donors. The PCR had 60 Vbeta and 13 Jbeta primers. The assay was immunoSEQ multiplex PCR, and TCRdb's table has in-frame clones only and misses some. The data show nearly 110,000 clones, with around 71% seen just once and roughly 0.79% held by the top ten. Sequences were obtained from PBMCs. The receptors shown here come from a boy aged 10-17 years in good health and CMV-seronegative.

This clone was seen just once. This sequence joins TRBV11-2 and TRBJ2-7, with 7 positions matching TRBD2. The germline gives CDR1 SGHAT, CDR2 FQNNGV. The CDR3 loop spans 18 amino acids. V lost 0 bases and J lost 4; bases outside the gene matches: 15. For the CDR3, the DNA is TGTGCCAGCAGCTTAGATCCGATTCCGGGACTACCCCAGTACGAGCAGTACTTC. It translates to CASSLDPIPGLPQYEQYF.

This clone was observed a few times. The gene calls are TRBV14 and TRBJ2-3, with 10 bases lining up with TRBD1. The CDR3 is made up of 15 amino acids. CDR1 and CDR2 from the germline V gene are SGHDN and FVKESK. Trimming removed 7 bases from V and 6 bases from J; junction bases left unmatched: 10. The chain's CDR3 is CASTRRTGGMDTQYF. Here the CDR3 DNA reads TGTGCCAGCACCAGGAGGACAGGGGGGATGGATACGCAGTATTTT.

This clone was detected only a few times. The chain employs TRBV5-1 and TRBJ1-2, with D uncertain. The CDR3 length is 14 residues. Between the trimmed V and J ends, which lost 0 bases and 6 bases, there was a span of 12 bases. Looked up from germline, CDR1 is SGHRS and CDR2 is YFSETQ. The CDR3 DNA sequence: TGCGCCAGCAGCTTGGGTGGCTTCGGGGATGGCTACACCTTC. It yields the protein CASSLGGFGDGYTF.

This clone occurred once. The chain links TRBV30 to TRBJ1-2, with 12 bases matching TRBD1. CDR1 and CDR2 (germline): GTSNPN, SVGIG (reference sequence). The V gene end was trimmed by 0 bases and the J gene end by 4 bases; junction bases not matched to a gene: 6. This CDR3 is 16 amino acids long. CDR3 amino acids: CAWSVPGQGAAYGYTF. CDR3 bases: TGTGCCTGGAGTGTCCCGGGACAGGGGGCAGCCTATGGCTACACCTTC.

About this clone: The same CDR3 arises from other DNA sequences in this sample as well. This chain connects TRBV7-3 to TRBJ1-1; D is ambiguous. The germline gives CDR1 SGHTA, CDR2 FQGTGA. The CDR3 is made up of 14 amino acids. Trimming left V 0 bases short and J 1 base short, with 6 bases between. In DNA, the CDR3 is TGTGCCAGCAGCTTAACGGGAGGGAACACTGAAGCTTTCTTT. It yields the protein CASSLTGGNTEAFF.

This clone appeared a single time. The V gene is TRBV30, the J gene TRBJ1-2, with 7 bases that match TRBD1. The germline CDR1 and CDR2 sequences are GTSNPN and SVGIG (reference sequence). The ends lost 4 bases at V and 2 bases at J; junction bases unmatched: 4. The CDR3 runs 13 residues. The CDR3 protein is CAWTGTANYGYTF. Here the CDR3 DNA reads TGTGCCTGGACCGGGACAGCCAACTATGGCTACACCTTC.

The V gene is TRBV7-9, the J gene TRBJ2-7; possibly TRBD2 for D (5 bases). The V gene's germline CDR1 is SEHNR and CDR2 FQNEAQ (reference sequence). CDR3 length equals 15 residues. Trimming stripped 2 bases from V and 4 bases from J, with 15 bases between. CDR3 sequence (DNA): TGTGCCAGCAGCTTATGGGCTAGCCTCTATTACGAGCAGTACTTC. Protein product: CASSLWASLYYEQYF.

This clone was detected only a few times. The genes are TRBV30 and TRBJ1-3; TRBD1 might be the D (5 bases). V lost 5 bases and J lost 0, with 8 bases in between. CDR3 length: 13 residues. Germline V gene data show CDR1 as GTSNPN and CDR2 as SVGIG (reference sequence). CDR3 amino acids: CAWGGDSGNTIYF. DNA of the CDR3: TGTGCCTGGGGAGGGGACTCTGGAAACACCATATATTTT.

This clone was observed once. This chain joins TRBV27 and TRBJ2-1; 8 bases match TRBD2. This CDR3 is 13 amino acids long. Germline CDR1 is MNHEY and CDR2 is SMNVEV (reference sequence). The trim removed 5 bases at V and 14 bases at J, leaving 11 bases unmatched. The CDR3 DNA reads TGTGCCAGCAGTCACGGGGCTAGCGGGTCTAAGTTCTTC. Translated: CASSHGASGSKFF.

The CDR3 is CSVELPTGDGYGYTF. The CDR3 DNA is TGCAGCGTTGAGCTTCCGACAGGGGATGGCTATGGCTACACCTTC. This chain joins TRBV29-1 and TRBJ1-2, with 8 positions matching TRBD1. Germline lookup yields CDR1 SQVTM and CDR2 ANQGSEA. This CDR3 spans 15 amino acids. Trimming took 3 bases from V and 4 from J; bases not matched to a gene: 10. The whole variable domain, remainder taken from reference TRBV29-1 and TRBJ1-2, is SAVISQKPSRDICQRGTSLTIQCQVDSQVTMMFWYRQQPGQSLTLIATANQGSEATYESGFVIDKFPISRPNLTFSTLTVSNMSPEDSSIYLCSVELPTGDGYGYTFGSGTRLTVV.

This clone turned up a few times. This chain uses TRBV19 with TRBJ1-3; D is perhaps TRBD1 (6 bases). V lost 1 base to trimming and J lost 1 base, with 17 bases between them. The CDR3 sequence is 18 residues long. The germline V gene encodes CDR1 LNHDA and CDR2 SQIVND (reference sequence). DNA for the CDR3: TGTGCCAGTAGTATAGGGGGGGGCTGGAGTGGTTCTGGAAACACCATATATTTT. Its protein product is CASSIGGGWSGSGNTIYF.

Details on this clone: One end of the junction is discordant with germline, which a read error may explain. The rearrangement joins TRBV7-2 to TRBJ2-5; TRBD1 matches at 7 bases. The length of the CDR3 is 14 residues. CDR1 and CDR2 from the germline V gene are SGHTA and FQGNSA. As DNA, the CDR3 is TGTGCCAGCAGCCTAGGGACAGCAAGAGAGGCCCAGTACTTC. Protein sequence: CASSLGTAREAQYF.

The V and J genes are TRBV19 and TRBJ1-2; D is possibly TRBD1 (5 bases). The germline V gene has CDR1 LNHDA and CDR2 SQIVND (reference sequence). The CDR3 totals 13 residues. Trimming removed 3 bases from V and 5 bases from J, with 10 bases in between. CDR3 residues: CASSIRGEYGYTF. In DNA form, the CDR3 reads TGTGCCAGTAGTATTCGGGGGGAGTATGGCTACACCTTC.

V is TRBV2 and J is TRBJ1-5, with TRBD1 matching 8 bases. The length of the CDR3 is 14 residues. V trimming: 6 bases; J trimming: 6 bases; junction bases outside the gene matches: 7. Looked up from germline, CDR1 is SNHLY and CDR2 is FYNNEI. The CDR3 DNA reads TGTGCCAGCAGACCCGGACAGGGCCCTCAGCCCCAGCATTTT. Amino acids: CASRPGQGPQPQHF.

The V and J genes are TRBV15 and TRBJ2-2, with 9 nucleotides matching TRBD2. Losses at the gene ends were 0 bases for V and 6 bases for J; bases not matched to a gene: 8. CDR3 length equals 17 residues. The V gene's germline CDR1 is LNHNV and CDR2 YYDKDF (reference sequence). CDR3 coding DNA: TGTGCCACCAGCAGAGAATTAGGCGGGAGGGACTCCGGGGAGCTGTTTTTT. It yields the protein CATSRELGGRDSGELFF.